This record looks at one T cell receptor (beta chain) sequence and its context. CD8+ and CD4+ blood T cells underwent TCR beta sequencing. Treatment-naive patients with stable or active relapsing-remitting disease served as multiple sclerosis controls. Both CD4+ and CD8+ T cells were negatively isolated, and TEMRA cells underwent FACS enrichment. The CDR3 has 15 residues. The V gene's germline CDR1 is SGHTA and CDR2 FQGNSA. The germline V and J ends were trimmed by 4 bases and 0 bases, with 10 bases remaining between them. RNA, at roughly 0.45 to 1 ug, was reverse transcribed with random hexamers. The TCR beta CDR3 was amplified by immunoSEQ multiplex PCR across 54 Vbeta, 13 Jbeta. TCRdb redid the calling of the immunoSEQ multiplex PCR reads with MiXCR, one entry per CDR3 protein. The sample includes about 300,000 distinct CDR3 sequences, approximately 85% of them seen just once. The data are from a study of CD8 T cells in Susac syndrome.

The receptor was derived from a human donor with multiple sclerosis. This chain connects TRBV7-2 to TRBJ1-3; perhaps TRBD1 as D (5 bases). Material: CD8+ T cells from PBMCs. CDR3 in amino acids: CASSWDGYSGNTIYF. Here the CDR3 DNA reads TGTGCCAGCAGCTGGGACGGATACTCTGGAAACACCATATATTTT.